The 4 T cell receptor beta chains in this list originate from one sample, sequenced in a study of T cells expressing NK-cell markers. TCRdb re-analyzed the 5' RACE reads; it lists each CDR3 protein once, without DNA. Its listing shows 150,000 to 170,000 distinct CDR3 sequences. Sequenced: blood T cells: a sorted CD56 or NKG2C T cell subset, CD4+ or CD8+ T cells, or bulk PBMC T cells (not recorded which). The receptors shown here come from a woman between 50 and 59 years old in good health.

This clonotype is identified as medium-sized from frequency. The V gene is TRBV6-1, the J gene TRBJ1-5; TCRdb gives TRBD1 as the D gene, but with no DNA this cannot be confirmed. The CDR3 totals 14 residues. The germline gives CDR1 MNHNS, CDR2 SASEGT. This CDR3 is CASSERDRGQPQHF.

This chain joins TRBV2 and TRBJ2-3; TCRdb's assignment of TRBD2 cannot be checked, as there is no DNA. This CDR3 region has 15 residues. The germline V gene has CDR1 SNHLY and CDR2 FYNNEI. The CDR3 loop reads CASSPGLSSTDTQYF.

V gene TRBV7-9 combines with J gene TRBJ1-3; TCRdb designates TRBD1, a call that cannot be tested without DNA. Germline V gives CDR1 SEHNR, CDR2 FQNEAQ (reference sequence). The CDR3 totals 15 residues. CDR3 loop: CASSWSLNGGNTIYF. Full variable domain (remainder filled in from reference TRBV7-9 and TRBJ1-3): DTGVSQNPRHKITKRGQNVTFRCDPISEHNRLYWYRQTLGQGPEFLTYFQNEAQLEKSRLLSDRFSAERPKGSFSTLEIQRTEQGDSAMYLCASSWSLNGGNTIYFGEGSWLTVV.

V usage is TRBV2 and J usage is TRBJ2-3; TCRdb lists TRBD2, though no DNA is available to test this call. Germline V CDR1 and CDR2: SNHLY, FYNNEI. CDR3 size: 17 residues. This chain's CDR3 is CASSEALSGRASDTQYF.